What follows is one T cell receptor (beta chain) and its context. Its antigen is still unknown. Trimming took off 1 base at V and 7 bases at J, with 20 bases between the two ends. This CDR3 has 16 amino acids. Per germline, CDR1 SGHVS and CDR2 FNYEAQ. The sample originates from a study of blood T cells in healthy people across ages. The second PCR ran about 6 to 12 cycles with a sample-barcoded 5' primer and J-beta primers. TCRdb reanalysed the 5' RACE reads using MiXCR and keeps one entry per CDR3 protein. The data contain over a million distinct CDR3 sequences, less than 50% of them singletons. General study points: Estimated diversity, derived from one million T cells, was regarded as an underestimate. The study lacked donor CMV status, which possibly confounded expanded clonotype changes.

The chain has TRBV7-6 and TRBJ2-7; D assignment may be TRBD1 or TRBD2 (5 bases each). This TCR was recovered from a woman in her sixties in good health. Sequenced material: blood. The CDR3 sequence is CASSLETRGVPGEQYF. The CDR3 nucleotides are TGTGCCAGCAGCTTAGAGACGAGGGGAGTCCCGGGGGAGCAGTACTTC.